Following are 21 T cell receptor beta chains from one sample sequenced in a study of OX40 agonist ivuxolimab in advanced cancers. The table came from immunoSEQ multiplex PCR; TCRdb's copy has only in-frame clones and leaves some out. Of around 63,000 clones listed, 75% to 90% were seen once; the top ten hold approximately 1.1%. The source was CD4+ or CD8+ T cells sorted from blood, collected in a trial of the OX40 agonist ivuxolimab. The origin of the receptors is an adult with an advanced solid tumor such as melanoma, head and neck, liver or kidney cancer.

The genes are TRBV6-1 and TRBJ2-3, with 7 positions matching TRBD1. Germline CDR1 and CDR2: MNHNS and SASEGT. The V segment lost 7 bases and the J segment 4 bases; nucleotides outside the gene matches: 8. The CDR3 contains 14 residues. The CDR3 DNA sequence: TGTGCCAGCAAACCGACAGGGCATTCAGATACGCAGTATTTT. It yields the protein CASKPTGHSDTQYF.

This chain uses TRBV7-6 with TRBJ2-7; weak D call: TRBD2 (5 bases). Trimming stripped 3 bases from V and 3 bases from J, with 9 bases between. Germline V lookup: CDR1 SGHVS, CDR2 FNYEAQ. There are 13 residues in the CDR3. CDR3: CASSFTGSYEQYF. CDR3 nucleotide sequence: TGTGCCAGCAGCTTTACGGGGAGCTACGAGCAGTACTTC.

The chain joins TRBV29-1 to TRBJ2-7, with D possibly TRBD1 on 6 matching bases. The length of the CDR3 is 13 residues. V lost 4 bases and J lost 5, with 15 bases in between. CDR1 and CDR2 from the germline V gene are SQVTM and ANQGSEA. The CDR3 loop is CSVVGARMDEQYF. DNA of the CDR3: TGCAGCGTTGTGGGGGCTAGGATGGACGAGCAGTACTTC.

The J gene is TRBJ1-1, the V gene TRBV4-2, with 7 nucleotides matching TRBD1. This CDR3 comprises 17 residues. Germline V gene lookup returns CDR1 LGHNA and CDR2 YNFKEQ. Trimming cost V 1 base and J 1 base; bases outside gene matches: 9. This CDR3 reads CASSQGQGVTQNTEAFF. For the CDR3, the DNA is TGTGCCAGCAGCCAAGGACAGGGCGTCACCCAGAACACTGAAGCTTTCTTT.

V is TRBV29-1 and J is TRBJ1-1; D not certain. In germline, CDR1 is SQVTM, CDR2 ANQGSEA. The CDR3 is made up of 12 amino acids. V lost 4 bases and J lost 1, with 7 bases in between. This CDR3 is CSVVWSNTEAFF. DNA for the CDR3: TGCAGCGTTGTTTGGTCGAACACTGAAGCTTTCTTT.

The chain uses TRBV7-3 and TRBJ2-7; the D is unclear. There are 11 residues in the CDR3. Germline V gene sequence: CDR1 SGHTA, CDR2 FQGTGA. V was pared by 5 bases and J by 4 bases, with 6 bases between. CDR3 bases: TGTGCCAGCAGCGCACAGTACGAGCAGTACTTC. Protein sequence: CASSAQYEQYF.

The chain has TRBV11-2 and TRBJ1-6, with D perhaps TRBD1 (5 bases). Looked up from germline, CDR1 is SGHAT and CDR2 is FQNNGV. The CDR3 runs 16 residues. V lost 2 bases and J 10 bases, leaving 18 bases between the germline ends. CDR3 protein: CASSLQGGSSESPLHF. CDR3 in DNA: TGTGCCAGCAGCTTACAGGGTGGTTCTTCTGAATCACCCCTCCACTTT.

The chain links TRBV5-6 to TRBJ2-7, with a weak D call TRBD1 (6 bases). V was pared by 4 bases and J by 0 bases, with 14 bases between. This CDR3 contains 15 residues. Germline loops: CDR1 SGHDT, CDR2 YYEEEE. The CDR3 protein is CASSPRTAYSYEQYF. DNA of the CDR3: TGTGCCAGCAGCCCCCGGACAGCATACTCCTACGAGCAGTACTTC.

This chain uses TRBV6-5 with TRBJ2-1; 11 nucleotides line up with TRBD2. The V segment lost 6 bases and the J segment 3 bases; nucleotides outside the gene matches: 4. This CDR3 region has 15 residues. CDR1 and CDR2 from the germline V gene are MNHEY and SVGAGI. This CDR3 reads CASRIAGGLYNEQFF. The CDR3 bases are TGTGCCAGCAGGATAGCGGGAGGGCTCTACAATGAGCAGTTCTTC.

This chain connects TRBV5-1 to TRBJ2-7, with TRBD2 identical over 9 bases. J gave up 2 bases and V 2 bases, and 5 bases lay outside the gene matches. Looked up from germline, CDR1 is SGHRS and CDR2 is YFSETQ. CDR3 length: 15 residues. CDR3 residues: CASSFAASGTYEQYF. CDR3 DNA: TGCGCCAGCAGCTTTGCGGCTAGCGGGACCTACGAGCAGTACTTC.

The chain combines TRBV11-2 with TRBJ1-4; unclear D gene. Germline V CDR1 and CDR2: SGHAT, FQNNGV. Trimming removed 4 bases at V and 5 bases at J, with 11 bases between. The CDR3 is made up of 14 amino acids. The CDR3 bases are TGTGCCAGCAGCTCCACAAAAGGGAATGAAAAACTGTTTTTT. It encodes CASSSTKGNEKLFF.

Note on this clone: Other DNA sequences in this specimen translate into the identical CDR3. The CDR3 region has the DNA TGCGCCAGCAGCTTCTCTGGGGGTGGAGCGGGGACTGAAGCTTTCTTT. Translated, it gives CASSFSGGGAGTEAFF. The genes are TRBV5-1 and TRBJ1-1; a weak D match, TRBD1 (5 bases). The germline CDR1 and CDR2 sequences are SGHRS and YFSETQ. The CDR3 extends over 16 amino acids. V was clipped by 2 bases and J by 5 bases, with 19 bases between them.

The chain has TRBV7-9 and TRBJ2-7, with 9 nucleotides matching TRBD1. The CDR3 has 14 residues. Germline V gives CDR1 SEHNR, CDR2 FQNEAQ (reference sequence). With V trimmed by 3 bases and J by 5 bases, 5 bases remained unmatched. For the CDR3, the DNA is TGTGCCAGCAGCTTCGGACAGGGGTGGAACGAGCAGTACTTC. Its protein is CASSFGQGWNEQYF.

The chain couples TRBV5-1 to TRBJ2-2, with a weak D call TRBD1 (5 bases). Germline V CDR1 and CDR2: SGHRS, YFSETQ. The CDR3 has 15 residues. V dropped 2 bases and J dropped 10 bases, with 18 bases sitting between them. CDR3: CASSFGLTAPEELFF. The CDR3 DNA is TGCGCCAGCAGCTTTGGCTTGACAGCCCCCGAGGAGCTGTTTTTT.

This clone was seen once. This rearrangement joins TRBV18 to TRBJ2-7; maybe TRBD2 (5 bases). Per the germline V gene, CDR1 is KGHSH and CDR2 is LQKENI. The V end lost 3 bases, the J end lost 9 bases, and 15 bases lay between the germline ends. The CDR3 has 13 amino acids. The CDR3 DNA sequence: TGTGCCAGCTCACCGGGAGCGGAATTTGGGCAGTACTTC. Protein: CASSPGAEFGQYF.

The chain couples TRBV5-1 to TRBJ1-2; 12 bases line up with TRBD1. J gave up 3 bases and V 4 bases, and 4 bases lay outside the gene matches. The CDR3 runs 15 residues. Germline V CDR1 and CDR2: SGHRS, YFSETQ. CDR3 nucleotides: TGCGCCAGCAGCCTGGGGACAGGGGGCTACTATGGCTACACCTTC. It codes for CASSLGTGGYYGYTF.

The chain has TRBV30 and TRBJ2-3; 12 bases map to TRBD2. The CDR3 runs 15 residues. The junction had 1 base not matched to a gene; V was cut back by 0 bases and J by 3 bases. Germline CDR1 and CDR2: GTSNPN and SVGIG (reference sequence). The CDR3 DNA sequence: TGTGCCTGGAGTGTACTAGCGGGGGGTACAGATACGCAGTATTTT. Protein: CAWSVLAGGTDTQYF.

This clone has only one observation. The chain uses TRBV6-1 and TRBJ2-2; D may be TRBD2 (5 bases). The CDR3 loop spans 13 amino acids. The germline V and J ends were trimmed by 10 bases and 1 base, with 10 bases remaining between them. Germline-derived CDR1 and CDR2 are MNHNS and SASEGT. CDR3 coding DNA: TGTGCCAACACCCGGGAGAACACCGGGGAGCTGTTTTTT. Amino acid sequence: CANTRENTGELFF.

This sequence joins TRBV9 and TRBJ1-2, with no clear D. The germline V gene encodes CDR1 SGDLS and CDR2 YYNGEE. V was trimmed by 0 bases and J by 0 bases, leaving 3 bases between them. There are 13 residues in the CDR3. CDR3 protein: CASSVDANYGYTF. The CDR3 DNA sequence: TGTGCCAGCAGCGTAGACGCTAACTATGGCTACACCTTC.

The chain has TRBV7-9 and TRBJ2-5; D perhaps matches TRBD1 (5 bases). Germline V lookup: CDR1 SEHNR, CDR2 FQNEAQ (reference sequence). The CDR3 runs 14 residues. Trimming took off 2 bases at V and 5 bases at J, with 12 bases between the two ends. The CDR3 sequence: CASSLQGWKETQYF. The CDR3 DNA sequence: TGTGCCAGCAGCTTACAGGGATGGAAGGAGACCCAGTACTTC.

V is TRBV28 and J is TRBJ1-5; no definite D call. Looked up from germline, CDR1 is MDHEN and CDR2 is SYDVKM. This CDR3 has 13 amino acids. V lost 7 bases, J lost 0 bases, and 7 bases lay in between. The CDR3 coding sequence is TGTGCCAGCAACAGTCATAGCAATCAGCCCCAGCATTTT. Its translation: CASNSHSNQPQHF. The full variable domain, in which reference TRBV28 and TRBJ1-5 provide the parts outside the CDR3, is DVKVTQSSRYLVKRTGEKVFLECVQDMDHENMFWYRQDPGLGLRLIYFSYDVKMKEKGDIPEGYSVSREKKERFSLILESASTNQTSMYLCASNSHSNQPQHFGDGTRLSIL.